Listed below are T cell receptor beta chains from one sample, sequenced in a study of shared clonotypes between healthy human individuals. Libraries were prepared by immunoSEQ multiplex PCR; TCRdb keeps only in-frame clonotypes and omits some of them. The repertoire consists of fewer than 700,000 clones, with roughly 79% occurring once and the leading ten covering 12%. The specimen sequenced was PBMCs. These receptors were taken from a woman aged 40 to 50 in good health. Some clones in this sample may be carry-over from other donors' samples. Each CDR3 is given with its conserved first and last residue. The D gene is left open where the match is weak. Clone size is given for some rows only: seen once, a few or many times, or a class if the clone is expanded.

v_call	clone_size	d_call	j_call	cdr3_length	cdr3_aa	cdr3_nt
TRBV2	-	-	TRBJ1-2	14	CASSGGPPNYGYTF	TGTGCCAGCAGTGGGGGCCCCCCTAACTATGGCTACACCTTC
TRBV19	-	TRBD2	TRBJ2-2	15	CASSRSGRDTGELFF	TGTGCCAGTAGTAGATCAGGGAGGGACACCGGGGAGCTGTTTTTT
TRBV27	-	TRBD2	TRBJ2-1	16	CASSRLAGGSYNEQFF	TGTGCCAGCAGCCGACTAGCGGGAGGTTCCTACAATGAGCAGTTCTTC
TRBV5-1	-	-	TRBJ2-7	14	CASSQDIENHEQYF	TGCGCCAGCTCCCAGGACATCGAAAACCACGAGCAGTACTTC
TRBV18	-	TRBD1	TRBJ1-2	16	CASSPDRGQGAAGYTF	TGTGCCAGCTCACCAGATAGGGGACAGGGGGCGGCTGGCTACACCTTC
TRBV5-1	once	TRBD1	TRBJ2-1	15	CASTVARQGYNEQFF	TGCGCCAGCACCGTCGCCCGACAGGGGTACAATGAGCAGTTCTTC
TRBV6-5	-	-	TRBJ1-3	14	CASSYSSSGNTIYF	TGTGCCAGCAGTTACTCCAGCTCTGGAAACACCATATATTTT
TRBV7-2	many	TRBD2	TRBJ2-7	18	CASSLGGYRGLASYEQYF	TGTGCCAGCAGCCTAGGGGGGTATCGAGGACTAGCGAGCTACGAGCAGTACTTC
TRBV7-2	-	-	TRBJ2-3	16	CASSLALTSTTDTQYF	TGTGCCAGCAGCTTAGCCCTTACCTCTACCACAGATACGCAGTATTTT
TRBV2	-	-	TRBJ2-1	16	CASSEGGSHYYDEQFF	TGTGCCAGCAGTGAAGGAGGCAGTCATTACTACGATGAGCAGTTCTTC
TRBV27	-	-	TRBJ1-2	15	CASSLSRGGVYGYTF	TGTGCCAGCAGTTTATCTCGTGGGGGGGTCTATGGCTACACCTTC
TRBV2	-	-	TRBJ1-1	12	CASSVSQLGAFF	TGTGCCAGCAGTGTTTCACAGCTTGGAGCTTTCTTT
TRBV7-2	-	-	TRBJ2-1	15	CASSNLLGGLNEQFF	TGTGCCAGCAGCAACCTCTTAGGCGGTTTAAATGAGCAGTTCTTC
TRBV7-3	few	TRBD1	TRBJ2-1	13	CASSLTGDRDIIF	TGTGCCAGCAGCTTAACCGGGGACAGGGATATAATCTTC
TRBV7-3	-	-	TRBJ2-3	13	CASSDTTTGTQYF	TGTGCCAGCAGCGACACCACAACAGGCACGCAGTATTTT
TRBV29-1	-	TRBD2	TRBJ2-1	16	CSVVVLAGAIYNEQFF	TGCAGCGTTGTGGTCCTAGCGGGAGCGATCTACAATGAGCAGTTCTTC
TRBV13	-	TRBD2	TRBJ2-1	18	CASSLGWEGVGSYNEQFF	TGTGCCAGCAGCTTAGGTTGGGAGGGAGTGGGGAGCTACAATGAGCAGTTCTTC
TRBV4-3	few	-	TRBJ1-1	16	CASSQDRFRQHTEAFF	TGCGCCAGCAGCCAAGATCGGTTTAGACAGCACACTGAAGCTTTCTTT
TRBV7-2	once	-	TRBJ2-3	13	CASSLEGKDTQYF	TGTGCCAGCAGCTTGGAGGGGAAAGATACGCAGTATTTT
TRBV7-8	few	-	TRBJ2-5	14	CASSLAFGRETQYF	TGTGCCAGCAGCCTTGCATTTGGGAGGGAGACCCAGTACTTC
TRBV5-8	-	-	TRBJ1-3	17	CASSLRGGADSGNTIYF	TGTGCCAGCAGCTTACGGGGCGGGGCAGACTCTGGAAACACCATATATTTT
TRBV5-1	-	TRBD1	TRBJ1-1	14	CASSIQGGLTEAFF	TGCGCCAGCAGCATACAGGGGGGGTTAACTGAAGCTTTCTTT
TRBV7-9	-	TRBD2	TRBJ2-7	15	CASSLFAGVPYEQYF	TGTGCCAGCAGCTTATTTGCGGGAGTACCCTACGAGCAGTACTTC
TRBV11-1	few	-	TRBJ2-7	13	CASRSDSSYEQYF	TGTGCCAGCAGAAGCGACAGCTCCTACGAGCAGTACTTC
TRBV19	once	-	TRBJ1-2	14	CASSIDRQNYGYTF	TGTGCCAGTAGTATAGATCGACAAAACTATGGCTACACCTTC
TRBV5-5	-	TRBD1	TRBJ2-5	14	CASSLRTGYETQYF	TGTGCCAGCAGCTTGCGGACAGGGTATGAGACCCAGTACTTC
TRBV5-6	-	-	TRBJ2-5	14	CASSSRDQWETQYF	TGTGCCAGCAGCAGCCGGGACCAGTGGGAGACCCAGTACTTC
TRBV11-2	few	TRBD2	TRBJ2-7	14	CASRQGLAGKEQYF	TGTGCCAGCCGCCAGGGACTAGCGGGAAAAGAGCAGTACTTC
TRBV5-1	-	TRBD2	TRBJ2-5	12	CASSSGTSGYNF	TGCGCCAGCAGTTCCGGGACTAGCGGGTATAACTTC
TRBV28	-	TRBD1	TRBJ1-2	16	CASSRTGGYPNYGYTF	TGTGCCAGCAGTAGGACAGGGGGCTATCCTAACTATGGCTACACCTTC
TRBV6-1	-	-	TRBJ1-1	13	CASSEDLRGGAFF	TGTGCCAGCAGTGAAGATCTGAGGGGCGGAGCTTTCTTT
TRBV11-3	-	TRBD2	TRBJ2-1	17	CASSLGVGTSGYNEQFF	TGTGCCAGCAGCTTAGGAGTCGGGACTAGCGGGTACAATGAGCAGTTCTTC
TRBV28	-	-	TRBJ1-4	17	CASSSPGQPSTNEKLFF	TGTGCCAGCAGTTCCCCCGGACAGCCCTCAACTAATGAAAAACTGTTTTTT
TRBV4-1	few	-	TRBJ1-1	13	CASRDSMNTEAFF	TGCGCCAGCAGGGACAGCATGAACACTGAAGCTTTCTTT
TRBV4-2	-	TRBD2	TRBJ2-1	14	CASSQDLAGTEQFF	TGTGCCAGCAGCCAAGATCTAGCGGGAACAGAGCAGTTCTTC
TRBV19	-	-	TRBJ2-1	11	CASTQSNEQFF	TGTGCCAGTACCCAGTCCAATGAGCAGTTCTTC
TRBV30	-	-	TRBJ2-7	16	CAWSVQRDAVSLEQYF	TGTGCCTGGAGTGTACAGAGAGATGCAGTGTCCCTGGAGCAGTACTTC
TRBV30	-	-	TRBJ2-1	14	CAWSKMAGYNEQFF	TGTGCCTGGAGTAAGATGGCGGGATACAATGAGCAGTTCTTC
TRBV27	-	-	TRBJ1-1	15	CASSSPSRRNTEAFF	TGTGCCAGCAGTTCCCCCTCACGGCGGAACACTGAAGCTTTCTTT
TRBV10-3	many	TRBD1	TRBJ1-6	15	CAISEGTGNNSPLHF	TGTGCCATCAGTGAAGGGACAGGGAATAATTCACCCCTCCACTTT
TRBV4-3	-	TRBD2	TRBJ2-5	14	CASSPLSGAGTQYF	TGCGCCAGCAGCCCACTTAGCGGGGCCGGGACCCAGTACTTC
TRBV5-6	few	TRBD1	TRBJ1-5	14	CASSRGTDNQPQHF	TGTGCCAGCAGCCGTGGGACAGACAATCAGCCCCAGCATTTT
TRBV6-5	-	TRBD2	TRBJ2-3	16	CASSFGTSGSTDTQYF	TGTGCCAGCAGTTTTGGGACTAGCGGCTCCACAGATACGCAGTATTTT
TRBV7-3	few	TRBD2	TRBJ2-2	15	CASSLLAGEAGELFF	TGTGCCAGCAGCTTACTAGCGGGAGAAGCCGGGGAGCTGTTTTTT